These T cell receptor beta chains were read from a single sample in a study of control samples from healthy donors and cancer patients. Assay used: immunoSEQ multiplex PCR; TCRdb lists only in-frame clones, some missing. The sample records approximately 97,000 clones, about 90% being singletons. Sequenced material: blood. The receptors were gathered from a man aged 25 to 45 in good health. Each CDR3 is given with its conserved first and last residue. The D gene is left open where the match is weak. Size tells how often a clone was seen (once, few, many) or the class of an expanded clone, and some rows leave it out.

clone size	V gene	D gene	J gene	CDR3 protein	CDR3 DNA
NA	TRBV29-1	TRBD1	TRBJ1-2	CSVEEAGGSSYGYTF	TGCAGCGTTGAAGAGGCAGGGGGTTCTTCCTATGGCTACACCTTC
NA	TRBV6-5	NA	TRBJ2-3	CASSQSVEDTQYF	TGTGCCAGCAGTCAAAGCGTGGAAGATACGCAGTATTTT
NA	TRBV12-5	NA	TRBJ2-1	CASGLVPKEGSVYNEQFF	TGTGCTAGTGGTTTGGTGCCCAAAGAAGGCAGCGTTTACAATGAGCAGTTCTTC
NA	TRBV6-5	NA	TRBJ2-3	CASSYSRALAQDTQYF	TGTGCCAGCAGTTACTCCCGGGCTCTTGCACAAGATACGCAGTATTTT
NA	TRBV3-1/TRBV3-2	TRBD2	TRBJ2-1	CASSQDFSGIYNEQFF	TGTGCCAGCAGCCAAGATTTCAGCGGGATCTACAATGAGCAGTTCTTC
NA	TRBV19	TRBD1	TRBJ1-1	CASSIITGGNTEAFF	TGTGCCAGTAGTATAATTACAGGGGGAAACACTGAAGCTTTCTTT
once	TRBV29-1	NA	TRBJ2-7	CSVARGLPPSYEQYF	TGCAGCGTTGCCAGGGGCCTCCCCCCCTCCTACGAGCAGTACTTC
NA	TRBV21-1	NA	TRBJ2-1	CASSPGLAIYEQFF	TGTGCCAGCAGCCCGGGACTAGCGATCTATGAGCAGTTCTTC
NA	TRBV24-1	TRBD1	TRBJ2-3	CATSDPGQGTDTQYF	TGTGCCACCAGTGACCCCGGACAGGGCACAGATACGCAGTATTTT
NA	TRBV19	NA	TRBJ1-4	CASSIGLQVGEKLFF	TGTGCCAGTAGTATTGGGCTTCAGGTTGGGGAAAAACTGTTTTTT
NA	TRBV27	NA	TRBJ1-1	CASSQAVGGYTEAFF	TGTGCCAGCAGCCAGGCTGTCGGGGGGTACACTGAAGCTTTCTTT
once	TRBV10-2	TRBD2	TRBJ2-7	CASQWERGYYEQYF	TGCGCCAGCCAGTGGGAGCGGGGTTATTACGAGCAGTACTTC
NA	TRBV28	NA	TRBJ1-2	CASSSRYEYGYTF	TGTGCCAGCAGTTCCCGATATGAGTATGGCTACACCTTC
NA	TRBV30	TRBD1	TRBJ2-2	CAWSPRGQGELFF	TGTGCCTGGAGTCCTCGGGGACAGGGGGAGCTGTTTTTT
once	TRBV5-6	NA	TRBJ1-5	CASSRNNQPQHF	TGTGCCAGCAGCCGGAATAATCAGCCCCAGCATTTT
NA	TRBV11-3	NA	TRBJ1-1	CASSFRQAMNTEAFF	TGTGCCAGCAGCTTCAGACAGGCGATGAACACTGAAGCTTTCTTT
NA	TRBV28	NA	TRBJ2-1	CASSNPSEANYNEQFF	TGTGCCAGCAGCAATCCTAGTGAGGCAAACTACAATGAGCAGTTCTTC
NA	TRBV4-2	TRBD2	TRBJ2-3	CASSQDLGAGKGTQYF	TGTGCCAGCAGCCAAGATCTGGGAGCGGGAAAGGGTACGCAGTATTTT
NA	TRBV7-9	NA	TRBJ1-2	CASSRDPNYGYTF	TGTGCCAGCAGCCGGGACCCCAACTATGGCTACACCTTC
NA	TRBV7-9	TRBD2	TRBJ2-1	CASSFRTSGDNEQFF	TGTGCCAGCAGCTTCAGGACTAGCGGAGACAATGAGCAGTTCTTC
NA	TRBV19	NA	TRBJ1-4	CASSIDEGGREKLFF	TGTGCCAGTAGTATAGACGAGGGGGGGCGTGAAAAACTGTTTTTT
NA	TRBV5-1	TRBD1	TRBJ1-6	CASSLGTGEDNSPLHF	TGCGCCAGCAGCTTGGGGACAGGGGAAGATAATTCACCCCTCCACTTT
NA	TRBV5-4	TRBD2	TRBJ2-1	CASSFSGSLYNEQFF	TGTGCCAGCAGCTTTAGCGGGAGCCTATACAATGAGCAGTTCTTC
NA	TRBV3-1/TRBV3-2	TRBD1	TRBJ1-4	CASSQPLGQGETNEKLFF	TGTGCCAGCAGCCAACCACTTGGACAGGGCGAGACTAATGAAAAACTGTTTTTT
NA	TRBV27	TRBD1	TRBJ2-7	CASRPGQGIRNEQYF	TGTGCCAGCAGGCCAGGACAGGGGATTAGGAACGAGCAGTACTTC
NA	TRBV18	NA	TRBJ2-1	CASSPLAASSYNEQFF	TGTGCCAGCTCACCATTGGCGGCTAGCTCCTACAATGAGCAGTTCTTC
NA	TRBV21-1	NA	TRBJ2-1	CASSTVPSDNEQFF	TGTGCCAGCAGCACCGTGCCGAGCGACAATGAGCAGTTCTTC
NA	TRBV6-2/TRBV6-3	NA	TRBJ1-4	CASSYRPYEKLFF	TGTGCCAGCAGTTACCGGCCCTATGAAAAACTGTTTTTT
NA	TRBV11-3	NA	TRBJ1-1	CASSSFSGGVNTEAFF	TGTGCCAGCAGCTCCTTCAGCGGTGGGGTTAACACTGAAGCTTTCTTT
NA	TRBV19	NA	TRBJ1-2	CASRKGNYGYTF	TGTGCCAGTAGAAAGGGTAACTATGGCTACACCTTC
NA	TRBV18	NA	TRBJ1-3	CASSPFESSGNTIYF	TGTGCCAGCTCACCATTCGAAAGCTCTGGAAACACCATATATTTT
once	TRBV13	TRBD1	TRBJ1-5	CASSLGRGDQPQHF	TGTGCCAGCAGCTTAGGCAGGGGGGATCAGCCCCAGCATTTT
NA	TRBV30	NA	TRBJ1-1	CAWRPRLLEAFF	TGTGCCTGGAGGCCGCGACTACTTGAAGCTTTCTTT
NA	TRBV9	NA	TRBJ2-7	CASSVAGAVSYEQYF	TGTGCCAGCAGCGTAGCTGGGGCGGTCTCCTACGAGCAGTACTTC
NA	TRBV5-5	NA	TRBJ1-2	CASSLVGGDYGYTF	TGTGCCAGCAGCTTGGTAGGGGGGGACTATGGCTACACCTTC
NA	TRBV19	NA	TRBJ1-2	CASSIAGIPYYTF	TGTGCCAGTAGTATAGCCGGGATACCTTACTACACCTTC
NA	TRBV11-3	NA	TRBJ2-1	CASSLGRANEQFF	TGTGCCAGCAGCTTAGGCAGGGCCAATGAGCAGTTCTTC
NA	TRBV19	TRBD1	TRBJ2-7	CASSPAGQGTYEQYF	TGTGCCAGTAGTCCGGCCGGACAGGGGACCTACGAGCAGTACTTC
NA	TRBV28	NA	TRBJ2-1	CASSYVFPSSYNEQFF	TGTGCCAGCAGTTATGTGTTCCCGAGCTCCTACAATGAGCAGTTCTTC
once	TRBV7-9	NA	TRBJ2-1	CASSSPGRDEQFF	TGTGCCAGCAGCTCACCGGGGCGGGATGAGCAGTTCTTC
NA	TRBV12-1	NA	TRBJ2-7	CASSFRTGPDYEQYF	TGTGCCAGCAGCTTTCGTACGGGCCCAGACTACGAGCAGTACTTC
NA	TRBV9	NA	TRBJ2-3	CASSQGGRGSRHTQYF	TGTGCCAGCAGCCAGGGGGGTAGAGGGAGTCGACATACGCAGTATTTT
NA	TRBV19	TRBD1	TRBJ2-1	CASSTPGQGRNEQFF	TGTGCCAGTAGTACGCCGGGACAGGGCCGGAATGAGCAGTTCTTC
NA	TRBV5-1	NA	TRBJ1-1	CASSLGGQNTEAFF	TGCGCCAGCAGCTTGGGGGGCCAGAACACTGAAGCTTTCTTT
NA	TRBV6-1	NA	TRBJ1-1	CASSETVGEAFF	TGTGCCAGCAGTGAAACGGTCGGCGAAGCTTTCTTT
once	TRBV7-2	NA	TRBJ2-7	CASNLFPGVYEQYF	TGTGCCAGCAACCTCTTCCCGGGAGTCTACGAGCAGTACTTC
NA	TRBV4-1	NA	TRBJ2-5	CASSQDLHQETQYF	TGCGCCAGCAGCCAAGATCTACACCAAGAGACCCAGTACTTC
once	TRBV18	TRBD1	TRBJ1-5	CASSPQGTVPSGGNQPQHF	TGTGCCAGCTCACCTCAAGGGACAGTCCCCAGCGGTGGCAATCAGCCCCAGCATTTT
NA	TRBV11-2	NA	TRBJ2-7	CASSLDEGPNYEQYF	TGTGCCAGCAGCTTAGACGAGGGGCCTAACTACGAGCAGTACTTC
NA	TRBV5-1	NA	TRBJ2-7	CASSLGPFEGSTYEQYF	TGCGCCAGCAGCTTGGGGCCGTTTGAGGGGAGTACGTACGAGCAGTACTTC
NA	TRBV24-1	NA	TRBJ2-1	CATSDPSSQGPYNEQFF	TGTGCCACCAGTGATCCAAGCTCCCAGGGTCCCTACAATGAGCAGTTCTTC
NA	TRBV4-1	TRBD1	TRBJ1-1	CASSHGTGGEAFF	TGCGCCAGCAGCCACGGGACAGGGGGTGAAGCTTTCTTT
NA	TRBV9	TRBD1	TRBJ2-3	CASSADMDREATDTQYF	TGTGCCAGCAGCGCCGATATGGACAGGGAGGCGACAGATACGCAGTATTTT
NA	TRBV30	NA	TRBJ1-3	CAWSIAGPGNTIYF	TGTGCCTGGAGTATCGCAGGGCCTGGAAACACCATATATTTT
NA	TRBV11-2	NA	TRBJ2-2	CASSLAGAGELFF	TGTGCCAGCAGCTTAGCGGGGGCCGGGGAGCTGTTTTTT
NA	TRBV11-1	NA	TRBJ2-1	CASSLALANEQFF	TGTGCCAGCAGCTTAGCACTAGCCAATGAGCAGTTCTTC
NA	TRBV5-4	TRBD1	TRBJ1-4	CASSGQGATNEKLFF	TGTGCCAGCAGCGGACAGGGGGCAACTAATGAAAAACTGTTTTTT
NA	TRBV10-3	NA	TRBJ1-1	CATAAGNTEAFF	TGTGCCACGGCTGCAGGGAACACTGAAGCTTTCTTT
NA	TRBV5-8	NA	TRBJ2-1	CASSWAMGVGEQFF	TGTGCCAGCAGCTGGGCAATGGGCGTGGGTGAGCAGTTCTTC